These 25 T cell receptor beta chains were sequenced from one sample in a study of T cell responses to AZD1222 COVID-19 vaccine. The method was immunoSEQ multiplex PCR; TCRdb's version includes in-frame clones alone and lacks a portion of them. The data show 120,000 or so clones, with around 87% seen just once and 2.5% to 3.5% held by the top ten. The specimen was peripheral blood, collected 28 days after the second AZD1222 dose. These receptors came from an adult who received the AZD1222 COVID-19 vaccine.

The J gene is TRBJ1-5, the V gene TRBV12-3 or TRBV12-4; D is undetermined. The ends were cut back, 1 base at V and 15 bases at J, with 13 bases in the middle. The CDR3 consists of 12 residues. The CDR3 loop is CASSLGTTGVHF. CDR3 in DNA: TGTGCCAGCAGTTTAGGGACCACTGGGGTGCATTTT.

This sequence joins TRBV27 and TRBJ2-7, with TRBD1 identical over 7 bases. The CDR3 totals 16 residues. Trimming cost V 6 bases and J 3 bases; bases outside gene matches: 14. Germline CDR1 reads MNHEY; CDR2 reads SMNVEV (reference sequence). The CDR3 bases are TGTGCCAGCAGCCGATACGCAGGGACAGACTACTACGAGCAGTACTTC. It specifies CASSRYAGTDYYEQYF.

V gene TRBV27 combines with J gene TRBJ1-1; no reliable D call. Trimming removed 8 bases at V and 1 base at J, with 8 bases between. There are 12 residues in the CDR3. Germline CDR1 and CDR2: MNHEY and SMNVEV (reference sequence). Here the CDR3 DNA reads TGTGCCAGCGTTGATGGGAACACTGAAGCTTTCTTT. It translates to CASVDGNTEAFF.

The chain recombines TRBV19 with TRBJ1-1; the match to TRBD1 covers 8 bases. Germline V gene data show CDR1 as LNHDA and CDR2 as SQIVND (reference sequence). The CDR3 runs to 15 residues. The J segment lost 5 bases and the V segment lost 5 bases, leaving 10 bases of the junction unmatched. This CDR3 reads CASSFRDRGGTEAFF. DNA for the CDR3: TGTGCCAGTAGTTTCCGCGACAGGGGCGGAACTGAAGCTTTCTTT.

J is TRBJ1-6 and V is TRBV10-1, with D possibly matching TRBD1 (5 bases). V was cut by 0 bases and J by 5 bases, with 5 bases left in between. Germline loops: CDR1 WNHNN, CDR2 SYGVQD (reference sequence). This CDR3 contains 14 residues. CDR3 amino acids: CASSESGDNSPLHF. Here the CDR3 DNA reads TGCGCCAGCAGTGAGTCAGGGGATAATTCACCCCTCCACTTT.

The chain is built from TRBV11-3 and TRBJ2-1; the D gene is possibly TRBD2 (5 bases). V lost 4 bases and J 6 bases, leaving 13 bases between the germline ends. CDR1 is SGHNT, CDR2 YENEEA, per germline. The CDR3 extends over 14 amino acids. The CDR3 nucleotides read TGTGCCAGCAGCTACGGCCCGGGATCCAATGAGCAGTTCTTC. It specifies CASSYGPGSNEQFF.

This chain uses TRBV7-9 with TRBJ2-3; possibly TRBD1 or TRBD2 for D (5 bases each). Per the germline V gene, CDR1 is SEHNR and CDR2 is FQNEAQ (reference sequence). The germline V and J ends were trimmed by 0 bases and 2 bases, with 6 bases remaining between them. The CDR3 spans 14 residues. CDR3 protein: CASSLAGVTDTQYF. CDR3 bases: TGTGCCAGCAGCTTAGCGGGGGTCACAGATACGCAGTATTTT.

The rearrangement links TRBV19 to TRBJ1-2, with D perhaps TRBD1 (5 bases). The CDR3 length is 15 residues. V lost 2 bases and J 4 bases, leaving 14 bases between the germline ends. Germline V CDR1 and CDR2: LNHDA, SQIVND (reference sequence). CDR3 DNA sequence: TGTGCCAGTAGTATACCCCCCGGGACCCTCTATGGCTACACCTTC. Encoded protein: CASSIPPGTLYGYTF.

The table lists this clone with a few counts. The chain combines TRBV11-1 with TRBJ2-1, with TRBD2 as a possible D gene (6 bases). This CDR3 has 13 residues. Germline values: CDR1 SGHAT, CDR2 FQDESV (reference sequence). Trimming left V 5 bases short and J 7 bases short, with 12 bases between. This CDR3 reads CASSLRSGNEQFF. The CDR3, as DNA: TGTGCCAGCAGCCTAAGAAGCGGGAATGAGCAGTTCTTC.

In nucleotides, the CDR3 is TGCGCCAGCAGCCCTTCCTGGACAGGGCGTCAGCCCCAGCATTTT. Encoded protein: CASSPSWTGRQPQHF. V and J are TRBV4-1 and TRBJ1-5; 8 bases are a match to TRBD1. The V gene end was trimmed by 4 bases and the J gene end by 6 bases; junction bases not matched to a gene: 8. From germline, CDR1 is MGHRA and CDR2 YSYEKL. The CDR3 contains 15 residues.

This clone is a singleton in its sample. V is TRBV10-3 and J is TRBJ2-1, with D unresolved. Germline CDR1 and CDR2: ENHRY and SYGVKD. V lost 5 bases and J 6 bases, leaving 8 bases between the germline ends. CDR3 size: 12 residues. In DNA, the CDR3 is TGTGCCATCAGTCAGGATTCCAATGAGCAGTTCTTC. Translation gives CAISQDSNEQFF.

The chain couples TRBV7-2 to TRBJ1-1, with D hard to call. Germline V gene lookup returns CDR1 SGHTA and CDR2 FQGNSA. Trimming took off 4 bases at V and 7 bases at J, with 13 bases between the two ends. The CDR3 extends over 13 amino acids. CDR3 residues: CASSSWELSEAFF. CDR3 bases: TGTGCCAGCAGCTCCTGGGAACTCAGTGAAGCTTTCTTT.

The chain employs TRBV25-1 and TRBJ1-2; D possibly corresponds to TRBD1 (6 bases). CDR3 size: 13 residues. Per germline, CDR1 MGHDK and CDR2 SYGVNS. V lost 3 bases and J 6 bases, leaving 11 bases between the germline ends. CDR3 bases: TGTGCCAGCAGTGATTCATCAGGGGATGGCTACACCTTC. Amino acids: CASSDSSGDGYTF.

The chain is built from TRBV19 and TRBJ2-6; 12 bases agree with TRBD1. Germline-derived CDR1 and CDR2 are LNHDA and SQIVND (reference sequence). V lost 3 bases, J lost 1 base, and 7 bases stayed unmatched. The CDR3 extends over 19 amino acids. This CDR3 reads CASSIPGTGGKSGANVLTF. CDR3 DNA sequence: TGTGCCAGTAGTATTCCCGGGACAGGGGGCAAATCTGGGGCCAACGTCCTGACTTTC.

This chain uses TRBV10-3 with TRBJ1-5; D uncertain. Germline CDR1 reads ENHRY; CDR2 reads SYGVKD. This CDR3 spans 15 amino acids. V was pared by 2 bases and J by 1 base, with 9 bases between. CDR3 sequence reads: CAISEGVGSNQPQHF. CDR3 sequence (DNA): TGTGCCATCAGTGAGGGGGTAGGGAGCAATCAGCCCCAGCATTTT.

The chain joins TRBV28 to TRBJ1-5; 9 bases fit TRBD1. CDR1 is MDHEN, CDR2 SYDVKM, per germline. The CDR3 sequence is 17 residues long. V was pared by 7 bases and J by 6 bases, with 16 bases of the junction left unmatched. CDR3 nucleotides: TGTGCCAGCACCCTGCGGACAGGGGTGCTATCTCGTCAGCCCCAGCATTTT. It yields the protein CASTLRTGVLSRQPQHF.

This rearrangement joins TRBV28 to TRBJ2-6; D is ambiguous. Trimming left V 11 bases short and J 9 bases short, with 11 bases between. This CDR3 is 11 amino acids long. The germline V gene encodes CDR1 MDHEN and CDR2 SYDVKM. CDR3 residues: CAARSGNVLTF. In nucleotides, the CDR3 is TGTGCCGCTAGGTCGGGCAACGTCCTGACTTTC.

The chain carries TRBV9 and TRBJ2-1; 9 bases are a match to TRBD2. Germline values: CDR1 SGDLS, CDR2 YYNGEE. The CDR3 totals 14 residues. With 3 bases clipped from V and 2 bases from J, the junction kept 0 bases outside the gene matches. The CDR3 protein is CASSGLAAYNEQFF. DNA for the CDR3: TGTGCCAGCAGCGGACTAGCGGCCTACAATGAGCAGTTCTTC.

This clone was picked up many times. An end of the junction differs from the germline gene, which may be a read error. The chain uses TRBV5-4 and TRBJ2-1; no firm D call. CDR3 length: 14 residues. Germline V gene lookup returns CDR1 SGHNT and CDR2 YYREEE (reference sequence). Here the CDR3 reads CASTLGQVGNEQFF. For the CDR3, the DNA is TGTGCCAGCACCTTGGGCCAGGTTGGCAATGAGCAGTTCTTC.

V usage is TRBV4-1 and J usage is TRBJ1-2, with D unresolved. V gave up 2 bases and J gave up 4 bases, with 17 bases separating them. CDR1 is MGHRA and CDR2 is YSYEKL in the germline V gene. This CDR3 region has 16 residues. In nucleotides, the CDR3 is TGCGCCAGCAGCCAAATTCTTGGAGGGAGGTTCTATGGCTACACCTTC. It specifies CASSQILGGRFYGYTF.

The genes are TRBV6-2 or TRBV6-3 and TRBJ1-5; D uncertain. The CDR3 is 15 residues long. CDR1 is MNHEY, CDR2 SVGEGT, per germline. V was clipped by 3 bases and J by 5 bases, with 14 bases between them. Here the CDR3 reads CASSYRNVVDQPQHF. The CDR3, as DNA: TGTGCCAGCAGTTATAGGAACGTGGTGGATCAGCCCCAGCATTTT.

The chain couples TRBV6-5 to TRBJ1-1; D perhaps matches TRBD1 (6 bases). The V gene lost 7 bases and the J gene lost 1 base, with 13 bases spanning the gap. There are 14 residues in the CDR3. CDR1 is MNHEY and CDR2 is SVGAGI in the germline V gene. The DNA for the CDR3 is TGTGCCAGCACCCCCGGGACACAGAACACTGAAGCTTTCTTT. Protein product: CASTPGTQNTEAFF.

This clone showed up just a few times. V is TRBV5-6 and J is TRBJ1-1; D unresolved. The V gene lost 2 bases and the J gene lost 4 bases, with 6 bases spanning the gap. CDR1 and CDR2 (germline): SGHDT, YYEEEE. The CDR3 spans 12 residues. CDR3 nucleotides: TGTGCCAGCAGCTTTGTGGGCACTGAAGCTTTCTTT. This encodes CASSFVGTEAFF.

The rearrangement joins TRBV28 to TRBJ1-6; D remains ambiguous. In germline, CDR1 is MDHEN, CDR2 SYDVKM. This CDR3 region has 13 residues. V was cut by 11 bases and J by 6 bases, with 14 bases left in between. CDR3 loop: CASHGSTNSPLHF. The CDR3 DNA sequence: TGTGCCTCCCACGGCAGCACTAATTCACCCCTCCACTTT.

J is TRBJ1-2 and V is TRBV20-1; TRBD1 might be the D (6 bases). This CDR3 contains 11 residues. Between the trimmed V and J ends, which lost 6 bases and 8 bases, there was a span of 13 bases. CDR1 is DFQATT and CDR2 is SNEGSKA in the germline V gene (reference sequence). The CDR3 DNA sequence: TGCAGTGCCTACAGGGAGGTAGGCTACACCTTC. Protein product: CSAYREVGYTF.